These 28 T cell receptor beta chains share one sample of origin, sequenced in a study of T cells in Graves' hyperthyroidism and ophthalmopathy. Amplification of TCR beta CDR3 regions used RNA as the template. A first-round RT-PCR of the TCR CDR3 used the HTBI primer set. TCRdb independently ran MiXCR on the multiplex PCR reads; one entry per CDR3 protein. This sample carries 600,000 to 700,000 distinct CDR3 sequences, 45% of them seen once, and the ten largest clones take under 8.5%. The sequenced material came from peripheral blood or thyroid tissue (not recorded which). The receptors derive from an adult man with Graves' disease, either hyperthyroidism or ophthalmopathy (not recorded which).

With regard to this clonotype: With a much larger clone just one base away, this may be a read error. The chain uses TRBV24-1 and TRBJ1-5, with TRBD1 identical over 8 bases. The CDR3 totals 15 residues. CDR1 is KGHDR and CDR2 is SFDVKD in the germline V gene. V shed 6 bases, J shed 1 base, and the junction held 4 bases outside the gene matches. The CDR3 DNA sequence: TGTGCCACCAGTTACAGACAGGGGAGCAATCAGCCCCAGCATTTT. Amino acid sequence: CATSYRQGSNQPQHF.

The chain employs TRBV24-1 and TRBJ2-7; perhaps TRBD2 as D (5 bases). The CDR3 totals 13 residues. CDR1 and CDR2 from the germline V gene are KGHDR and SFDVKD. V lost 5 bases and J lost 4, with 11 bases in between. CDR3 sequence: CATSATREYEQYF. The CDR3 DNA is TGTGCCACCAGTGCCACTAGGGAGTACGAGCAGTACTTC.

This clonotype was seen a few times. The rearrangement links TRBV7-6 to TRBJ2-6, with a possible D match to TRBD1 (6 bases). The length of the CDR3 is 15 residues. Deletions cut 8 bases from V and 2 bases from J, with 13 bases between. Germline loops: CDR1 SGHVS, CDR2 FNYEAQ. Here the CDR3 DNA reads TGTGCCAGCTCCTCAGGGGCTGCTGGGGCCAACGTCCTGACTTTC. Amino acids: CASSSGAAGANVLTF.

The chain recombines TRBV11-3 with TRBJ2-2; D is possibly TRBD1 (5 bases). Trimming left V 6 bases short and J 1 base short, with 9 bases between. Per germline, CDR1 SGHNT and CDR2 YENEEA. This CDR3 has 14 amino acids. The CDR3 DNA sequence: TGTGCCAGCAGACCCACAGGGAACACCGGGGAGCTGTTTTTT. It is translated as CASRPTGNTGELFF.

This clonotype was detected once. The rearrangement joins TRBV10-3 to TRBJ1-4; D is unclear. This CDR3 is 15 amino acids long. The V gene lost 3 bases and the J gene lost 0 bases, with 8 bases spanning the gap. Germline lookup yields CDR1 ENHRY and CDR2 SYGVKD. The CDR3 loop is CAISEGSATNEKLFF. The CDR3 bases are TGTGCCATCAGTGAAGGGTCAGCAACTAATGAAAAACTGTTTTTT.

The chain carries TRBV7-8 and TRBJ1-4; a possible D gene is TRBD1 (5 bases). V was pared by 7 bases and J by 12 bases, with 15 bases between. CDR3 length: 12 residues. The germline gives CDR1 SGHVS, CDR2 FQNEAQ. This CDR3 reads CASTENGQQLFF. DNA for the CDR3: TGTGCCAGCACCGAAAACGGACAACAACTGTTTTTT.

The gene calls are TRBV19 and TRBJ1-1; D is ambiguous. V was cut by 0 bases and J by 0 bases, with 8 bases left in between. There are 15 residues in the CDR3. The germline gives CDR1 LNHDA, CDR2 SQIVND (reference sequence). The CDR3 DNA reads TGTGCCAGTAGTATAGAGAAGGGTTTGAACACTGAAGCTTTCTTT. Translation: CASSIEKGLNTEAFF.

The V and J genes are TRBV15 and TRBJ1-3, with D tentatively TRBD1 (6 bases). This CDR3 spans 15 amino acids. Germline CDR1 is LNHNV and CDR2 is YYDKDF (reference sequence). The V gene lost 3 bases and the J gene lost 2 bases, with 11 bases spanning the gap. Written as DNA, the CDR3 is TGTGCCACCAGCAGCGTCCGGGACACTGGAAACACCATATATTTT. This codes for CATSSVRDTGNTIYF.

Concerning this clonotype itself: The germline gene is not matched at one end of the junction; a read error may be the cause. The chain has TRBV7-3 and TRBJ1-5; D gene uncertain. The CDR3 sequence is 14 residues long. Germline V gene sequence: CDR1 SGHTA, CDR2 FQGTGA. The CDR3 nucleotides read TGCGCCAGCAGCCAAGATAGGGCGGGCCAGCCCCAGCATTTT. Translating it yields CASSQDRAGQPQHF. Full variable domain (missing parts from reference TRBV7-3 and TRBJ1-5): GAGVSQTPSNKVTEKGKYVELRCDPISGHTALYWYRQSLGQGPEFLIYFQGTGAADDSGLPNDRFFAVRPEGSVSTLKIQRTERGDSAVYLCASSQDRAGQPQHFGDGTRLSIL.

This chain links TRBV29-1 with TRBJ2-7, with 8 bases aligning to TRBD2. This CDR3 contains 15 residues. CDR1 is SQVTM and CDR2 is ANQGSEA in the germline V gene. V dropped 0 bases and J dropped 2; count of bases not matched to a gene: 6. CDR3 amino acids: CSVEDRQAGAYEQYF. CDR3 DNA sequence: TGCAGCGTTGAAGATCGTCAAGCGGGGGCCTACGAGCAGTACTTC.

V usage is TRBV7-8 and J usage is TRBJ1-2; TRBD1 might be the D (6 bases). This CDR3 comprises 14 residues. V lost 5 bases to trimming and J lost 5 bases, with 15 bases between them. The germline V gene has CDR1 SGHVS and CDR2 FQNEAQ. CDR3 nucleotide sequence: TGTGCCAGCAGCGCTCGACAGGCGTCATATGGCTACACCTTC. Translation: CASSARQASYGYTF.

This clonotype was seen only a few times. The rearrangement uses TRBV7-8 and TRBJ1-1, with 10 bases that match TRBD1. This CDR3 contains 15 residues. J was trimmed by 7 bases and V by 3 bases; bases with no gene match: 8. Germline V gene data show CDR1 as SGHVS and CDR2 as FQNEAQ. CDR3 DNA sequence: TGTGCCAGCAGCTTCATGAGACAGGGGGCTTTTGAAGCTTTCTTT. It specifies CASSFMRQGAFEAFF.

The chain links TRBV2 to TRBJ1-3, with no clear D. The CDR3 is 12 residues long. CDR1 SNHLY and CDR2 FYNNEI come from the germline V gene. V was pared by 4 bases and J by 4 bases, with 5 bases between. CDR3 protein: CASSGVGNTIYF. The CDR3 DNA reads TGTGCCAGCAGTGGAGTCGGAAACACCATATATTTT.

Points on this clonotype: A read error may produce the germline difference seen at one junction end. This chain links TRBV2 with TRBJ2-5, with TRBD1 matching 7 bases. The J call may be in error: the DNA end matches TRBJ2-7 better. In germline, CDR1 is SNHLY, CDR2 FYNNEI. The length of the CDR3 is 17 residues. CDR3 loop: CASSEATGVGFTYEQYF. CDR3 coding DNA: TGTGCCAGCAGCGAAGCTACAGGGGTAGGGTTCACTTACGAGCAGTACTTC.

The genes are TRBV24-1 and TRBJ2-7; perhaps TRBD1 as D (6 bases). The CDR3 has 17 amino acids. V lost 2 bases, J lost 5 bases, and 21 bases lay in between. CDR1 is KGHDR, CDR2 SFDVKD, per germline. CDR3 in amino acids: CATSDSNRDTVSHEQYF. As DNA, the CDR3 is TGTGCCACCAGTGATTCCAACCGGGACACCGTGTCCCACGAGCAGTACTTC.

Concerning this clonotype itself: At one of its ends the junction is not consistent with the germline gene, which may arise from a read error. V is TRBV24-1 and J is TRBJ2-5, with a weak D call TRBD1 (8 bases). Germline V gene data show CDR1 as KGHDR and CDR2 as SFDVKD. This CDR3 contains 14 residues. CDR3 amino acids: CASSLYRGGETQYF. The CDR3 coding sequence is TGTGCCAGCAGTTTATACAGGGGGGGAGAGACCCAGTACTTC.

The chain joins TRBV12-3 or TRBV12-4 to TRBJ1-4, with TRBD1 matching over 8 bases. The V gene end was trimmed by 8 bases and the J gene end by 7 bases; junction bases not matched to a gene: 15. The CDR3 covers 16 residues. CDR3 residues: CASSPGQGVQGEKLFF. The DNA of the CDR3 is TGTGCCAGCTCACCAGGACAGGGTGTCCAGGGTGAAAAACTGTTTTTT.

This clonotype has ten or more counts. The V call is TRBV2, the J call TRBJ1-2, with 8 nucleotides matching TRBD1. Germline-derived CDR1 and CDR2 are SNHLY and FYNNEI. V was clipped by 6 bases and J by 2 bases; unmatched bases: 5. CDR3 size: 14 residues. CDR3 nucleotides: TGTGCCAGCAGGCCACAGGGGGGGAACTATGGCTACACCTTC. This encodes CASRPQGGNYGYTF.

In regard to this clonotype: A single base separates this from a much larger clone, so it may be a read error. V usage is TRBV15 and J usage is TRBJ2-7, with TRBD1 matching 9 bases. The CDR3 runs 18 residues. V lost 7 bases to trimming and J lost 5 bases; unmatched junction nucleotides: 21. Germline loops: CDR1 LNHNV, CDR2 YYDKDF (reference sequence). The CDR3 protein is CATNKAVGTGNLWNEQYF. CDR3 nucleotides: TGTGCCACCAACAAGGCCGTCGGGACAGGGAACCTCTGGAACGAGCAGTACTTC.

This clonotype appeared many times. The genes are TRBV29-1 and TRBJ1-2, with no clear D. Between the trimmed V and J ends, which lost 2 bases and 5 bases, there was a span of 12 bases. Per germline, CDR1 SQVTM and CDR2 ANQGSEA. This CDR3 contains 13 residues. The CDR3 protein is CSVEFRGVYGYTF. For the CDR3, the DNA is TGCAGCGTTGAATTTCGGGGAGTGTATGGCTACACCTTC.

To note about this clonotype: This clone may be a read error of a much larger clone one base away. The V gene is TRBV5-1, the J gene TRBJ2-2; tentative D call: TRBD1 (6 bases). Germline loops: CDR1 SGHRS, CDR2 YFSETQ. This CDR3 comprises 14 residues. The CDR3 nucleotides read TGCGCCAGCAGCTTCGGCAGGGACACCGGGGAGCTGTCTTTT. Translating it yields CASSFGRDTGELSF.

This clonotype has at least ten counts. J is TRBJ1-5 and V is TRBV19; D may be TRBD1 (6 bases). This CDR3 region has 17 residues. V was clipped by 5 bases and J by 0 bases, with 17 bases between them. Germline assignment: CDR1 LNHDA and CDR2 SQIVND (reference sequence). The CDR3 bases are TGTGCCAGTAGTCCGGGAACCAGGGGATATAGCAATCAGCCCCAGCATTTT. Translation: CASSPGTRGYSNQPQHF.

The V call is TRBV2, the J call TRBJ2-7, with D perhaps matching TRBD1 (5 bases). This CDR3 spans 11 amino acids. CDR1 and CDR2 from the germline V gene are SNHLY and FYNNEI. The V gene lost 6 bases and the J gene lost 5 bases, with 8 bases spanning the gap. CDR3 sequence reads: CASRTVDEQYF. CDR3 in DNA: TGTGCCAGCAGGACAGTCGACGAGCAGTACTTC.

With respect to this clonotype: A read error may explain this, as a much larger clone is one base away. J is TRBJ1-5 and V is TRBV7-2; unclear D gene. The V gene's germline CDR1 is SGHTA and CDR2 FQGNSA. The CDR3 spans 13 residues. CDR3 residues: CASSFNPNRPQHF. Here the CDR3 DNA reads TGTGCCAGCAGCTTTAACCCCAATCGGCCCCAGCATTTT. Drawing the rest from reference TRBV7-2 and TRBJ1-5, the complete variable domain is GAGVSQSPSNKVTEKGKDVELRCDPISGHTALYWYRQSLGQGLEFLIYFQGNSAPDKSGLPSDRFSAERTGGSVSTLTIQRTQQEDSAVYLCASSFNPNRPQHFGDGTRLSIL.

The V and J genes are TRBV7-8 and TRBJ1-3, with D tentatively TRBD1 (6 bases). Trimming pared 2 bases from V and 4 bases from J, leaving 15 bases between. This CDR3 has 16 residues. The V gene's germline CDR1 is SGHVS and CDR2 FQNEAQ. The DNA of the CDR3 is TGTGCCAGCAGCTTACTGGTCCCAGGGGTGGGAAACACCATATATTTT. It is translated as CASSLLVPGVGNTIYF.

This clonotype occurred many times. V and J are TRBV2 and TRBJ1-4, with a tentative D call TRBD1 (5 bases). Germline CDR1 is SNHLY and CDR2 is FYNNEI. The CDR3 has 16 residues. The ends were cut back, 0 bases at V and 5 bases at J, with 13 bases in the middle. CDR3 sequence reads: CASSEASTVPNEKLFF. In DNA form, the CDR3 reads TGTGCCAGCAGTGAAGCGTCGACAGTGCCCAATGAAAAACTGTTTTTT.

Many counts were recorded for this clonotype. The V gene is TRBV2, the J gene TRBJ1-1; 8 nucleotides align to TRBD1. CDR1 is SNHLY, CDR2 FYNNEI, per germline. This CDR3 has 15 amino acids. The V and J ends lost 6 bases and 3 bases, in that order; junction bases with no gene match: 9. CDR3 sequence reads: CASRPKTGGHTEAFF. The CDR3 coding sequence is TGTGCCAGCAGGCCCAAAACAGGGGGACACACTGAAGCTTTCTTT.

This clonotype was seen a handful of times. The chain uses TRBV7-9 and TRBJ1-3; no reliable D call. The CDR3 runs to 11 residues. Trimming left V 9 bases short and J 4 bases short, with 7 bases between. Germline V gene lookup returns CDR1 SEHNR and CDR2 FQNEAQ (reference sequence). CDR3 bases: TGTGCCAGTACCCAGGGAAACACCATATATTTT. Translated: CASTQGNTIYF. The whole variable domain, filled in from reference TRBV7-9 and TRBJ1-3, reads DTGVSQNPRHKITKRGQNVTFRCDPISEHNRLYWYRQTLGQGPEFLTYFQNEAQLEKSRLLSDRFSAERPKGSFSTLEIQRTEQGDSAMYLCASTQGNTIYFGEGSWLTVV.